A single sample gave rise to the 29 T cell receptor beta chains below, sequenced in a study of T cell clonotyping in hematopoietic cell transplantation. The repertoire was sequenced with immunoSEQ multiplex PCR; TCRdb's copy has only in-frame clones and lacks some. The table shows around 37,000 clones, with 85% occurring only once. Described time point: recipient sample about 28 days before transplant, after cytoreduction. Sample: peripheral blood mononuclear cells, taken before stem cell transplant. All receptors come from a man aged 60-69 years with acute myeloid leukemia. Some clones in this sample may be carry-over from other donors' samples.

This chain links TRBV10-3 with TRBJ2-3, with 9 bases fitting TRBD2. Germline V CDR1 and CDR2: ENHRY, SYGVKD. The V gene end was trimmed by 4 bases and the J gene end by 5 bases; junction bases not matched to a gene: 10. The CDR3 consists of 16 residues. The CDR3 protein is CAISAPLAGVQDTQYF. The CDR3 DNA reads TGTGCCATCAGTGCACCATTAGCGGGGGTACAAGATACGCAGTATTTT.

This chain links TRBV5-1 with TRBJ2-3; 7 nucleotides match TRBD1. V shed 1 base and J 1 base; nucleotides not matched to a gene: 6. This CDR3 has 16 amino acids. CDR1 and CDR2 (germline): SGHRS, YFSETQ. CDR3 DNA: TGCGCCAGCAGCTTGACGGGACAGAGAGGCACAGATACGCAGTATTTT. This gives the protein CASSLTGQRGTDTQYF.

This chain links TRBV14 with TRBJ1-2, with D hard to call. The V gene's germline CDR1 is SGHDN and CDR2 FVKESK. With 1 base removed from V and 2 bases from J, the gap between germline ends came to 14 bases. CDR3 length: 16 amino acids. The CDR3 nucleotides read TGTGCCAGCAGCCAAGTTTCCGGCAGACCCAACTATGGCTACACCTTC. This gives the protein CASSQVSGRPNYGYTF.

The chain uses TRBV28 and TRBJ2-7; D is unresolved. Germline V gene data show CDR1 as MDHEN and CDR2 as SYDVKM. The ends were cut back, 7 bases at V and 8 bases at J, with 18 bases in the middle. The CDR3 length is 13 residues. The CDR3 bases are TGTGCCAGCATAAGTTCTGGGGATATAAAGCAGTACTTC. Translating gives CASISSGDIKQYF. Full variable domain (missing parts from reference TRBV28 and TRBJ2-7): DVKVTQSSRYLVKRTGEKVFLECVQDMDHENMFWYRQDPGLGLRLIYFSYDVKMKEKGDIPEGYSVSREKKERFSLILESASTNQTSMYLCASISSGDIKQYFGPGTRLTVT.

This chain connects TRBV10-3 to TRBJ2-3, with TRBD2 matching 9 bases. This CDR3 is 15 amino acids long. V was clipped by 3 bases and J by 2 bases; unmatched bases: 3. The germline CDR1 and CDR2 sequences are ENHRY and SYGVKD. The CDR3 protein is CAISDGGGATDTQYF. CDR3 nucleotide sequence: TGTGCCATCAGTGATGGCGGGGGGGCCACAGATACGCAGTATTTT.

The chain has TRBV6-5 and TRBJ2-2, with a weak D call TRBD1 (5 bases). CDR3 length: 15 amino acids. Trimming pared 4 bases from V and 8 bases from J, leaving 17 bases between. Per germline, CDR1 MNHEY and CDR2 SVGAGI. DNA of the CDR3: TGTGCCAGCAGTTGGTTGCAGGGATTGGAAGGGGAGCTGTTTTTT. It codes for CASSWLQGLEGELFF.

This clone was picked up one time. DNA for the CDR3: TGTGCCAGCAGCCCCAGGGCTAAAGGCAACACTGAAGCTTTCTTT. The encoded protein is CASSPRAKGNTEAFF. The chain has TRBV5-6 and TRBJ1-1; the D gene is possibly TRBD1 (5 bases). CDR1 SGHDT and CDR2 YYEEEE come from the germline V gene. The CDR3 is 15 amino acids. V was pared by 4 bases and J by 2 bases, with 15 bases between.

V usage is TRBV21-1 and J usage is TRBJ1-5; TRBD1 reflects the table's D call only, with no check against the DNA. TRBV21-1 corresponds to a pseudogene. The CDR3 runs 20 residues. CDR3 nucleotides: TGTGCCAGCAGCAAAGCGCTTTCTGACCAGGGGAAGAGGAGATACCAGCCCCAGCATTTT. Its protein is CASSKALSDQGKRRYQPQHF.

The chain couples TRBV9 to TRBJ1-6; weak D call: TRBD1 (5 bases). CDR3 length: 14 residues. V gave up 3 bases and J gave up 6 bases, with 10 bases separating them. Germline V CDR1 and CDR2: SGDLS, YYNGEE. The CDR3 loop is CASSAMDTNSPLHF. CDR3 DNA: TGTGCCAGCAGCGCTATGGACACTAATTCACCCCTCCACTTT.

The V and J genes are TRBV5-1 and TRBJ1-3; D not certain. The CDR3 has 16 residues. V was clipped by 0 bases and J by 0 bases, with 10 bases between them. Germline-derived CDR1 and CDR2 are SGHRS and YFSETQ. Here the CDR3 reads CASSLDGRSSGNTIYF. For the CDR3, the DNA is TGCGCCAGCAGCTTGGACGGCCGATCCTCTGGAAACACCATATATTTT.

The V gene is TRBV6-5, the J gene TRBJ1-3, with no clear D. Germline CDR1 is MNHEY and CDR2 is SVGAGI. CDR3 length equals 14 residues. The germline V and J ends were trimmed by 3 bases and 0 bases, with 6 bases remaining between them. The CDR3 bases are TGTGCCAGCAGTTATTCACACTCTGGAAACACCATATATTTT. This sequence encodes CASSYSHSGNTIYF.

The chain employs TRBV28 and TRBJ2-7; 7 bases agree with TRBD2. Germline V gene lookup returns CDR1 MDHEN and CDR2 SYDVKM. V lost 6 bases and J lost 6; bases outside the gene matches: 17. The CDR3 covers 16 residues. The CDR3 reads CASSLTQSGVRSEQYF. CDR3 nucleotides: TGTGCCAGCAGCCTTACTCAGAGCGGGGTACGCTCCGAGCAGTACTTC.

The CDR3 spells CASRGRYNSPLHF. In DNA, the CDR3 is TGTGCCAGCAGGGGACGGTATAATTCACCCCTCCACTTT. V gene TRBV2 combines with J gene TRBJ1-6, with a tentative D call TRBD1 (5 bases). CDR3 length: 13 residues. The germline V gene encodes CDR1 SNHLY and CDR2 FYNNEI. Trimming took off 6 bases at V and 4 bases at J, with 7 bases between the two ends.

The rearrangement links TRBV27 to TRBJ2-6; the D gene is possibly TRBD2 (6 bases). V shed 3 bases and J shed 7 bases, with 19 bases lying between them. Germline V gene sequence: CDR1 MNHEY, CDR2 SMNVEV (reference sequence). The CDR3 runs to 17 residues. The CDR3 protein is CASSFYSRQEGANVLTF. DNA for the CDR3: TGTGCCAGCAGTTTTTATTCCCGGCAGGAGGGCGCCAACGTCCTGACTTTC.

This rearrangement joins TRBV7-6 to TRBJ2-5; D remains unclear. Germline lookup yields CDR1 SGHVS and CDR2 FNYEAQ. Trimming removed 2 bases from V and 2 bases from J, with 9 bases in between. This CDR3 contains 14 residues. CDR3 bases: TGTGCCAGCAGCTTACCCTTGACACAAGAGACCCAGTACTTC. Its protein product is CASSLPLTQETQYF.

The V call is TRBV30, the J call TRBJ1-1; TRBD1 matches at 7 bases. The germline gives CDR1 GTSNPN, CDR2 SVGIG (reference sequence). Germline trimming cut 0 bases from V and 9 bases from J; bases unmatched to any gene: 7. CDR3 size: 13 residues. CDR3 loop: CAWSVDPGQKAFF. The CDR3 DNA reads TGTGCCTGGAGTGTTGATCCGGGACAGAAAGCTTTCTTT. The full variable domain, in which reference TRBV30 and TRBJ1-1 provide the parts outside the CDR3, is SQTIHQWPATLVQPVGSPLSLECTVEGTSNPNLYWYRQAAGRGLQLLFYSVGIGQISSEVPQNLSASRPQDRQFILSSKKLLLSDSGFYLCAWSVDPGQKAFFGQGTRLTVV.

This rearrangement joins TRBV30 to TRBJ1-2; no firm D call. Germline values: CDR1 GTSNPN, CDR2 SVGIG (reference sequence). V lost 3 bases to trimming and J lost 1 base, with 24 bases between them. This CDR3 spans 18 amino acids. This CDR3 reads CAWRVLGTNDIINYGYTF. The CDR3, as DNA: TGTGCCTGGAGAGTGTTGGGTACAAACGACATAATTAACTATGGCTACACCTTC.

V usage is TRBV7-2 and J usage is TRBJ2-1; 7 positions match TRBD1. The length of the CDR3 is 14 residues. CDR1 and CDR2 from the germline V gene are SGHTA and FQGNSA. V was clipped by 1 base and J by 12 bases; unmatched bases: 9. The CDR3 nucleotides read TGTGCCAGCAGCTTAGAAGGGGAACAGGGGAGGCAGTTCTTC. It specifies CASSLEGEQGRQFF.

The chain links TRBV28 to TRBJ1-2, with a possible D match to TRBD1 (6 bases). This CDR3 spans 15 amino acids. V was pared by 8 bases and J by 8 bases, with 24 bases between. The germline gives CDR1 MDHEN, CDR2 SYDVKM. The CDR3 region is CASLRQAGGMGGYTF. The CDR3 DNA reads as TGTGCCAGCCTAAGACAGGCCGGAGGAATGGGAGGCTACACCTTC.

The rearrangement links TRBV19 to TRBJ1-2; D is unresolved. Germline V lookup: CDR1 LNHDA, CDR2 SQIVND (reference sequence). This CDR3 is 14 amino acids long. V was clipped by 3 bases and J by 6 bases, with 14 bases between them. The CDR3 DNA reads as TGTGCCAGTAGTATCCCCCCGGGGTGGAATGGCTACACCTTC. Its translation is CASSIPPGWNGYTF.

The chain uses TRBV19 and TRBJ1-1; no definite D call. The germline gives CDR1 LNHDA, CDR2 SQIVND (reference sequence). The CDR3 sequence is 17 residues long. Trimming left V 3 bases short and J 2 bases short, with 19 bases between. DNA for the CDR3: TGTGCCAGTAGTATTGACCTTTTGCCCCCTTTTAACACTGAAGCTTTCTTT. Translating gives CASSIDLLPPFNTEAFF.

The chain carries TRBV29-1 and TRBJ1-1; the D is unclear. This CDR3 is built from 14 residues. With 5 bases removed from V and 0 bases from J, the gap between germline ends came to 13 bases. Germline CDR1 is SQVTM and CDR2 is ANQGSEA. In DNA form, the CDR3 reads TGCAGCGTTTATCCTAACGGAGTGAACACTGAAGCTTTCTTT. It yields the protein CSVYPNGVNTEAFF.

The chain uses TRBV2 and TRBJ1-2; 7 nucleotides line up with TRBD1. Germline-derived CDR1 and CDR2 are SNHLY and FYNNEI. This CDR3 region has 14 residues. With 4 bases clipped from V and 4 bases from J, the junction kept 6 bases outside the gene matches. CDR3 amino acids: CASSGVRGAYGYTF. CDR3 sequence (DNA): TGTGCCAGCAGTGGGGTCAGGGGGGCCTATGGCTACACCTTC.

The V call is TRBV30, the J call TRBJ1-3; a weak D match, TRBD1 (6 bases). The CDR3 has 16 residues. Germline lookup yields CDR1 GTSNPN and CDR2 SVGIG (reference sequence). Trimming removed 8 bases from V and 0 bases from J, with 20 bases in between. This CDR3 reads CANCGGGFGSGNTIYF. The DNA of the CDR3 is TGTGCCAACTGCGGGGGCGGCTTTGGCTCTGGAAACACCATATATTTT.

The chain has TRBV7-9 and TRBJ2-3; D gene unclear. This CDR3 comprises 12 residues. V shed 3 bases and J shed 3 bases, with 4 bases lying between them. Per germline, CDR1 SEHNR and CDR2 FQNEAQ (reference sequence). CDR3 in amino acids: CASSFSTDTQYF. In DNA form, the CDR3 reads TGTGCCAGCAGCTTTTCGACAGATACGCAGTATTTT. The whole variable domain, filled in from reference TRBV7-9 and TRBJ2-3, reads DTGVSQNPRHKITKRGQNVTFRCDPISEHNRLYWYRQTLGQGPEFLTYFQNEAQLEKSRLLSDRFSAERPKGSFSTLEIQRTEQGDSAMYLCASSFSTDTQYFGPGTRLTVL.

The chain is built from TRBV5-1 and TRBJ1-6, with D perhaps matching TRBD1 (6 bases). The CDR3 extends over 15 amino acids. V was shortened by 0 bases and J by 6 bases, with 10 bases between the two germline ends. Germline loops: CDR1 SGHRS, CDR2 YFSETQ. For the CDR3, the DNA is TGCGCCAGCAGCTTGGTTGAGGGGGGTAATTCACCCCTCCACTTT. Protein sequence: CASSLVEGGNSPLHF.

The chain employs TRBV19 and TRBJ2-3; possible D gene TRBD1, 5 bases. Germline-derived CDR1 and CDR2 are LNHDA and SQIVND (reference sequence). CDR3 length equals 15 residues. V lost 1 base, J lost 14 bases, and 22 bases lay in between. The CDR3 is CASSIGFWGTQIWYF. The CDR3 nucleotides read TGTGCCAGTAGTATAGGGTTCTGGGGCACCCAGATTTGGTATTTT.

This clone is a singleton in its sample. V gene TRBV4-2 combines with J gene TRBJ2-7, with D possibly TRBD2 on 6 matching bases. Trimming left V 1 base short and J 3 bases short, with 16 bases between. The germline CDR1 and CDR2 sequences are LGHNA and YNFKEQ. The CDR3 runs to 16 residues. CDR3 sequence reads: CASSQGIPGEDYEQYF. In DNA form, the CDR3 reads TGTGCCAGCAGCCAAGGTATCCCGGGGGAGGACTACGAGCAGTACTTC.

The V and J genes are TRBV27 and TRBJ2-1, with a weak D call TRBD2 (6 bases). CDR1 and CDR2 (germline): MNHEY, SMNVEV (reference sequence). V was clipped by 5 bases and J by 7 bases, with 18 bases between them. The CDR3 length is 15 residues. The CDR3, as DNA: TGTGCCAGCAGTATCACCGGGGGTGGTTATAATGAGCAGTTCTTC. This gives the protein CASSITGGGYNEQFF.